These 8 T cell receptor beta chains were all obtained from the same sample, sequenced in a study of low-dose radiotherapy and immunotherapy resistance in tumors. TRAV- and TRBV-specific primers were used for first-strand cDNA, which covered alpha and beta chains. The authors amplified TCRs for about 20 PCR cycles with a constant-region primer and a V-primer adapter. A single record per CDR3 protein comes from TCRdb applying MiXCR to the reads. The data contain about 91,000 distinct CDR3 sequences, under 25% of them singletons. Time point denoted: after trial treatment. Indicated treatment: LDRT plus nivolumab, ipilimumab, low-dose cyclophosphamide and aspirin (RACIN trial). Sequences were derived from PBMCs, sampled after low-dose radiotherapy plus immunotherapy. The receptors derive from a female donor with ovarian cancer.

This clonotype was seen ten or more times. CDR3 in amino acids: CASSGGPWETQYF. The CDR3 DNA reads as TGTGCCAGTAGCGGGGGACCTTGGGAGACCCAGTACTTC. The gene calls are TRBV19 and TRBJ2-5, with a tentative D call TRBD2 (6 bases). Germline-derived CDR1 and CDR2 are LNHDA and SQIVND (reference sequence). The CDR3 is 13 amino acids. Deletions cut 6 bases from V and 5 bases from J, with 13 bases between.

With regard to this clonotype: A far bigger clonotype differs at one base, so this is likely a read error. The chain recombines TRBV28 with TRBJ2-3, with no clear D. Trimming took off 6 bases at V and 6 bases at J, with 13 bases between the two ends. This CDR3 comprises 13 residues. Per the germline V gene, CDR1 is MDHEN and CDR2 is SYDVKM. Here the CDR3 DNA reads TGTGCCAGCAGCCACGAGGTCTTGGATACGCAGTATTTT. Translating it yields CASSHEVLDTQYF. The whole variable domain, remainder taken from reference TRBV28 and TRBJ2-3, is DVKVTQSSRYLVKRTGEKVFLECVQDMDHENMFWYRQDPGLGLRLIYFSYDVKMKEKGDIPEGYSVSREKKERFSLILESASTNQTSMYLCASSHEVLDTQYFGPGTRLTVL.

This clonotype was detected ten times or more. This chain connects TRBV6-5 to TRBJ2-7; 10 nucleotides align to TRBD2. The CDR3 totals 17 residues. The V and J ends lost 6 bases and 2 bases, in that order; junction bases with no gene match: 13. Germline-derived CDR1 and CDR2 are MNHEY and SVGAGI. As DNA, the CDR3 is TGTGCCAGCAGCTCCAATCCACTAGCGGGGTATACCTACGAGCAGTACTTC. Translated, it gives CASSSNPLAGYTYEQYF.

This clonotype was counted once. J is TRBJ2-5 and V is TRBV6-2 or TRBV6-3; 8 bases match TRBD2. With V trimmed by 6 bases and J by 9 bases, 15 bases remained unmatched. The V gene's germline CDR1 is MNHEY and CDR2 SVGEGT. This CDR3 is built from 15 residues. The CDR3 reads CASRVLPGLGGPQYF. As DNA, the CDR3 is TGTGCCAGCAGAGTACTTCCGGGACTAGGTGGACCCCAGTACTTC.

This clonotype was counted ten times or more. CDR3 coding DNA: TGCAGCGTCAACGTTCGACAGGGCGCCTCCAATGAGCAGTTCTTC. Its protein is CSVNVRQGASNEQFF. The chain employs TRBV29-1 and TRBJ2-1, with 7 nucleotides matching TRBD1. The CDR3 has 15 amino acids. The V segment lost 6 bases and the J segment 6 bases; nucleotides outside the gene matches: 14. Per the germline V gene, CDR1 is SQVTM and CDR2 is ANQGSEA.

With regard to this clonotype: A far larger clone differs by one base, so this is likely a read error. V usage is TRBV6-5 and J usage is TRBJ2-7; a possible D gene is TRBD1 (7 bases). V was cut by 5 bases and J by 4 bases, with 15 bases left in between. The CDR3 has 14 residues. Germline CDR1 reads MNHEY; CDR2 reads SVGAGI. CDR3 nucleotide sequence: TGTGCCAGCAGTGAATGGAGGGGGCCGTACGAGCAGTACTTC. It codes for CASSEWRGPYEQYF.

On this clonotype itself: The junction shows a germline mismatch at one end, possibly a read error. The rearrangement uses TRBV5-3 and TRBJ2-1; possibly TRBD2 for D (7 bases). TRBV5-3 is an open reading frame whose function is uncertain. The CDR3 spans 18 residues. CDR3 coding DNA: TGTGCCAGCAGCTTGGGGGGGCCCTTAGCGGCATCCTACAATGAGCAGTTCTTC. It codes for CASSLGGPLAASYNEQFF.

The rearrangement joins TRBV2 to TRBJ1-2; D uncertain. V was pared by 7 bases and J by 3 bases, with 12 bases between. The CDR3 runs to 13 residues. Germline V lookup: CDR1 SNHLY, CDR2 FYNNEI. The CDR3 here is CASTSTPHYGYTF. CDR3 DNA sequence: TGTGCCAGCACCTCAACCCCCCACTATGGCTACACCTTC.